This is a list of T cell receptor beta chains from one sample in a study of blood T cell repertoires in COVID-19. Sequencing used immunoSEQ multiplex PCR; TCRdb keeps in-frame clones, though not all of them. The sample lists about 240,000 clones; around 83% were seen once. The sample comprised peripheral blood. Receptor source: a woman older than 75 with acute or convalescent COVID-19. Each CDR3 is given without its conserved first and last residue.

CDR3 protein,J gene,V gene
ASKGQGGNQPQH,TRBJ1-5,TRBV6-5
ASSSRTGLNTEAF,TRBJ1-1,TRBV6-5
ASSIGRVSYEQY,TRBJ2-7,TRBV19
ASSRTGASSTDTQY,TRBJ2-3,TRBV4-1
ASNSGTGIVANTGELF,TRBJ2-2,TRBV5-6
ASSFNRDEQY,TRBJ2-7,TRBV6-6
AWSRPGQGVLGAEKLF,TRBJ1-4,TRBV30
ASSRQGADGYT,TRBJ1-2,TRBV28
ASSQLGGFGNTIY,TRBJ1-3,TRBV3-1/TRBV3-2
ASRQSNSPLH,TRBJ1-6,TRBV28
ASNSGGLAGGYEQY,TRBJ2-7,TRBV5-4
ASSSQGRSGEKLF,TRBJ1-4,TRBV11-2
ASSSGSYGYT,TRBJ1-2,TRBV27
ASSTGQGWGSPLH,TRBJ1-6,TRBV5-1
ASSIVVGVRSNQPQH,TRBJ1-5,TRBV19
ASKGGQGLYSNQPQH,TRBJ1-5,TRBV2
ASSVGGTGDYEQY,TRBJ2-7,TRBV9
ATMMTGVEAF,TRBJ1-1,TRBV6-5
ASSGRGNQPQH,TRBJ1-5,TRBV2
ASSSQLAGGYNEQF,TRBJ2-1,TRBV7-2
ASSEGGGGGTQPQH,TRBJ1-5,TRBV6-1
ASSLDTGGYT,TRBJ1-2,TRBV4-2
ASSNGQGAYEQY,TRBJ2-7,TRBV5-1
ASSFVEAGELF,TRBJ2-2,TRBV7-2
ASSALAGGNNEQF,TRBJ2-1,TRBV2
ASSQTTGLTSGVYNEQF,TRBJ2-1,TRBV4-1
ASSALGRDRGRNTEAF,TRBJ1-1,TRBV19
ASSPTGTSGARQESEQF,TRBJ2-1,TRBV18
AGPIWSPTYEQY,TRBJ2-7,TRBV10-1
AGGDEGTEAF,TRBJ1-1,TRBV6-5
ASSLTTGSPLH,TRBJ1-6,TRBV12-3/TRBV12-4
ATSDPGTPNTGELF,TRBJ2-2,TRBV24-1
ASSVWTGGNQPQH,TRBJ1-5,TRBV2
ASSYGSRGGKGNEQF,TRBJ2-1,TRBV6-2/TRBV6-3
ASSFAVNTEAF,TRBJ1-1,TRBV12-3/TRBV12-4
ASSPQGRDTEAF,TRBJ1-1,TRBV5-6
ASLQQGPNEKLF,TRBJ1-4,TRBV28
ASSYSDLGGEAF,TRBJ1-1,TRBV6-5
ATSLAGGYNEQF,TRBJ2-1,TRBV3-1/TRBV3-2
ASSFRDTDGYT,TRBJ1-2,TRBV19
ASSQEGRARNQPQH,TRBJ1-5,TRBV4-1
ATSGLSGGYYNEQF,TRBJ2-1,TRBV24-1
ASSLGQGAIYGYT,TRBJ1-2,TRBV7-3
ASSLESTVYEQY,TRBJ2-7,TRBV11-2
AWTDRGTTNEKLF,TRBJ1-4,TRBV30
ASTQGAGGGVNTEAF,TRBJ1-1,TRBV19
ASSRSPGRGSYNEQF,TRBJ2-1,TRBV19
ATSRDSQGRGTIY,TRBJ1-3,TRBV15